The 10 T cell receptor beta chains listed next were all sequenced from one sample in a study of blood T cell repertoires in COVID-19. Clones were sequenced by immunoSEQ multiplex PCR, and TCRdb holds only the in-frame ones, with some missing. The table records some 58,000 clones, over 75% of them present only once. Source material: peripheral blood. The receptor set was obtained from a man aged 60 to 69 with COVID-19, enrolled during active disease.

V gene TRBV29-1 combines with J gene TRBJ2-1, with D possibly TRBD1 on 7 matching bases. CDR3 length equals 16 residues. In germline, CDR1 is SQVTM, CDR2 ANQGSEA. Trimming left V 6 bases short and J 5 bases short, with 23 bases between. The CDR3 spells CSVPFGAGQINNEQFF. In nucleotides, the CDR3 is TGCAGCGTCCCATTCGGGGCGGGACAGATAAACAATGAGCAGTTCTTC.

V and J are TRBV18 and TRBJ2-7; possibly TRBD1 for D (5 bases). The CDR3 has 11 residues. Germline assignment: CDR1 KGHSH and CDR2 LQKENI. The V end was cut by 6 bases, the J end by 7 bases, with 10 bases between. The CDR3 DNA reads TGTGCCAGCTCGGCGAACAGGGAGCAGTACTTC. Amino acids: CASSANREQYF.

A single count supports this clone. This chain joins TRBV30 and TRBJ1-3; D not resolved. The CDR3 is 11 amino acids. Germline loops: CDR1 GTSNPN, CDR2 SVGIG (reference sequence). V dropped 4 bases and J dropped 4 bases, with 5 bases sitting between them. The CDR3 nucleotides are TGTGCCTGGATCTTAGGAAACACCATATATTTT. It specifies CAWILGNTIYF.

The chain combines TRBV11-2 with TRBJ2-7, with a possible D match to TRBD1 (6 bases). CDR3 length: 14 amino acids. V dropped 5 bases and J dropped 3 bases, with 14 bases sitting between them. Germline-derived CDR1 and CDR2 are SGHAT and FQNNGV. DNA of the CDR3: TGTGCCAGCAGCCGATCGACGGACAGCTACGAGCAGTACTTC. This encodes CASSRSTDSYEQYF.

This clone turned up a few times. The rearrangement uses TRBV7-2 and TRBJ1-1, with D unresolved. The V and J ends lost 5 bases and 8 bases respectively, with 15 bases between them. This CDR3 is 13 amino acids long. The germline CDR1 and CDR2 sequences are SGHTA and FQGNSA. Written as DNA, the CDR3 is TGTGCCAGCAGCCAGGATAGGATCAGGGAAGCTTTCTTT. Translating gives CASSQDRIREAFF.

A few counts support this clone. The chain employs TRBV7-9 and TRBJ2-2; D may be TRBD2 (6 bases). Trimming shortened V by 5 bases and J by 2 bases, and 15 bases separated the two germline ends. The CDR3 length is 16 residues. Germline V gene sequence: CDR1 SEHNR, CDR2 FQNEAQ (reference sequence). CDR3 coding DNA: TGTGCCAGCAGCGGGACTCAACGCCTCAACACCGGGGAGCTGTTTTTT. This codes for CASSGTQRLNTGELFF.

This chain links TRBV3-1 (or the pseudogene TRBV3-2) with TRBJ2-3; 12 bases agree with TRBD2. The CDR3 has 19 amino acids. The V gene end was trimmed by 5 bases and the J gene end by 6 bases; junction bases not matched to a gene: 18. Germline V gene lookup returns CDR1 LGHDT and CDR2 YNNKEL (reference sequence). CDR3: CASSAITLLAGGRWDTQYF. The CDR3 DNA reads TGTGCCAGCAGCGCTATAACGCTCCTAGCGGGGGGGCGGTGGGATACGCAGTATTTT.

The chain links TRBV6-6 to TRBJ2-4; D is unclear. This CDR3 comprises 13 residues. V lost 8 bases, J lost 8 bases, and 16 bases lay in between. Germline assignment: CDR1 MNHNY and CDR2 SVGAGI (reference sequence). CDR3: CASATRGLDIQYF. DNA for the CDR3: TGTGCCAGCGCCACAAGAGGATTGGACATTCAGTACTTC.

The chain combines TRBV5-6 with TRBJ2-7, with TRBD2 matching 8 bases. The ends lost 0 bases at V and 4 bases at J; junction bases unmatched: 6. Germline loops: CDR1 SGHDT, CDR2 YYEEEE. This CDR3 spans 15 amino acids. CDR3 coding DNA: TGTGCCAGCAGCTTGGCGGGAGGGCCCTCGTACGAGCAGTACTTC. Translation gives CASSLAGGPSYEQYF.

The rearrangement links TRBV18 to TRBJ1-3, with D possibly TRBD1 on 5 matching bases. The length of the CDR3 is 17 residues. V was pared by 3 bases and J by 0 bases, with 15 bases between. Germline CDR1 is KGHSH and CDR2 is LQKENI. The CDR3 nucleotides read TGTGCCAGCTCACCCGCCCCTCCCAGGGCCTCTGGAAACACCATATATTTT. Its translation is CASSPAPPRASGNTIYF.